The 18 T cell receptor beta chains presented below share a single source sample, sequenced in a study of T cell repertoires in cytomegalovirus infection. Each CDR3 protein is one row after TCRdb ran MiXCR on the reads. The sample lists roughly 720,000 distinct CDR3 sequences, under 40% occurring once. What was sequenced was PBMCs. Receptors originate from a human donor in good health (CMV status not recorded). Some clones in this sample may be carry-over from other donors' samples.

The chain joins TRBV5-8 to TRBJ1-1; D perhaps matches TRBD1 (5 bases). The V gene lost 5 bases and the J gene lost 6 bases, with 17 bases spanning the gap. The CDR3 loop spans 14 amino acids. CDR1 is SGHTS and CDR2 is YDEGEE in the germline V gene. The CDR3 bases are TGTGCCAGCAGTCTAGGGGTAGTAACGGCTGAAGCTTTCTTT. Translating it yields CASSLGVVTAEAFF.

This clonotype has a handful of counts. This chain uses TRBV20-1 with TRBJ2-4, with TRBD2 matching over 14 bases. The CDR3 runs to 18 residues. Trimming removed 6 bases from V and 0 bases from J; junction bases left unmatched: 10. Germline CDR1 reads DFQATT; CDR2 reads SNEGSKA (reference sequence). CDR3 residues: CSAPGLAGVPPAKNIQYF. The CDR3 coding sequence is TGCAGTGCCCCGGGACTAGCGGGAGTCCCGCCAGCCAAAAACATTCAGTACTTC.

The table lists this clonotype with many counts. J is TRBJ1-2 and V is TRBV7-2; D is ambiguous. The germline V gene encodes CDR1 SGHTA and CDR2 FQGNSA. V lost 0 bases and J lost 1, with 6 bases in between. This CDR3 region has 14 residues. Here the CDR3 reads CASSLAASNYGYTF. The CDR3 DNA reads as TGTGCCAGCAGCTTAGCGGCCAGTAACTATGGCTACACCTTC.

The chain employs TRBV10-3 and TRBJ2-3, with a tentative D call TRBD2 (5 bases). CDR1 is ENHRY, CDR2 SYGVKD, per germline. Trimming left V 4 bases short and J 4 bases short, with 12 bases between. The CDR3 consists of 14 residues. CDR3 loop: CAISVSGFADTQYF. CDR3 DNA sequence: TGTGCCATCAGTGTCTCGGGGTTCGCAGATACGCAGTATTTT.

The chain joins TRBV11-2 to TRBJ2-1, with TRBD2 matching over 11 bases. This CDR3 comprises 14 residues. Germline lookup yields CDR1 SGHAT and CDR2 FQNNGV. Germline trimming cut 5 bases from V and 7 bases from J; bases unmatched to any gene: 4. The CDR3 DNA reads as TGTGCCAGCAGCCTTAGCGGGAGGGATAATGAGCAGTTCTTC. Translated: CASSLSGRDNEQFF. The entire variable domain, with the rest obtained from reference TRBV11-2 and TRBJ2-1, is as follows: EAGVAQSPRYKIIEKRQSVAFWCNPISGHATLYWYQQILGQGPKLLIQFQNNGVVDDSQLPKDRFSAERLKGVDSTLKIQPAKLEDSAVYLCASSLSGRDNEQFFGPGTRLTVL.

The chain recombines TRBV19 with TRBJ2-7; 10 nucleotides agree with TRBD1. J was trimmed by 5 bases and V by 5 bases; bases with no gene match: 9. The V gene's germline CDR1 is LNHDA and CDR2 SQIVND (reference sequence). The CDR3 consists of 15 residues. CDR3 loop: CASSVPGQGLDEQYF. CDR3 DNA sequence: TGTGCCAGTAGTGTTCCGGGACAGGGGCTGGACGAGCAGTACTTC.

This clonotype occurred a few times. This chain uses TRBV6-1 with TRBJ2-3; D is unresolved. CDR1 MNHNS and CDR2 SASEGT come from the germline V gene. CDR3 length: 15 residues. V gave up 4 bases and J gave up 2 bases, with 13 bases separating them. The CDR3 protein is CASSVQPTHTDTQYF. The DNA for the CDR3 is TGTGCCAGCAGTGTACAGCCTACTCACACAGATACGCAGTATTTT.

The rearrangement joins TRBV19 to TRBJ1-5, with D possibly being TRBD1 (5 bases). V lost 8 bases, J lost 1 base, and 12 bases lay in between. Germline CDR1 reads LNHDA; CDR2 reads SQIVND (reference sequence). This CDR3 is built from 14 residues. CDR3 sequence: CASLWRGSNQPQHF. Here the CDR3 DNA reads TGTGCCAGTCTATGGAGGGGAAGCAATCAGCCCCAGCATTTT. The full variable domain, with the rest looked up from reference TRBV19 and TRBJ1-5, is DGGITQSPKYLFRKEGQNVTLSCEQNLNHDAMYWYRQDPGQGLRLIYYSQIVNDFQKGDIAEGYSVSREKKESFPLTVTSAQKNPTAFYLCASLWRGSNQPQHFGDGTRLSIL.

This chain connects TRBV11-2 to TRBJ1-1; 8 nucleotides line up with TRBD1. This CDR3 is 13 amino acids long. Germline values: CDR1 SGHAT, CDR2 FQNNGV. After removal of 8 bases from V and 3 bases from J, the junction contained 5 bases not matched to a gene. Here the CDR3 DNA reads TGTGCCAGCTCGGACAGGGCCCACACTGAAGCTTTCTTT. Protein: CASSDRAHTEAFF.

This chain connects TRBV27 to TRBJ1-4; the D gene is possibly TRBD1 (6 bases). Germline lookup yields CDR1 MNHEY and CDR2 SMNVEV (reference sequence). The length of the CDR3 is 16 residues. Trimming shortened V by 7 bases and J by 2 bases, and 17 bases separated the two germline ends. This CDR3 reads CASKPYAGATNEKLFF. In DNA, the CDR3 is TGTGCCAGCAAACCTTATGCGGGGGCGACTAATGAAAAACTGTTTTTT. Using reference TRBV27 and TRBJ1-4 for the parts outside the CDR3, the full variable domain is EAQVTQNPRYLITVTGKKLTVTCSQNMNHEYMSWYRQDPGLGLRQIYYSMNVEVTDKGDVPEGYKVSRKEKRNFPLILESPSPNQTSLYFCASKPYAGATNEKLFFGSGTQLSVL.

This chain links TRBV6-5 with TRBJ1-3, with D possibly being TRBD1 (6 bases). The CDR3 runs to 16 residues. The germline gives CDR1 MNHEY, CDR2 SVGAGI. Trimming removed 2 bases from V and 0 bases from J, with 11 bases in between. CDR3 residues: CASSYQGIYSGNTIYF. In nucleotides, the CDR3 is TGTGCCAGCAGTTACCAGGGGATTTACTCTGGAAACACCATATATTTT.

About this clonotype itself: The junction departs from the called germline gene at one end, perhaps through a read error. V and J are TRBV19 and TRBJ1-5, with a tentative D call TRBD1 (5 bases). Per germline, CDR1 LNHDA and CDR2 SQIVND (reference sequence). The length of the CDR3 is 14 residues. DNA for the CDR3: TGTGCCGGTAGCAGGGACGGTAGCAATCAGCCCCAGCATTTT. Encoded protein: CAGSRDGSNQPQHF.

This clonotype occurred many times. V gene TRBV19 combines with J gene TRBJ2-3, with D tentatively TRBD2 (5 bases). The CDR3 has 15 residues. Trimming removed 5 bases from V and 1 base from J, with 13 bases in between. Germline CDR1 and CDR2: LNHDA and SQIVND (reference sequence). CDR3 sequence reads: CASSPSNGGTDTQYF. The CDR3 region has the DNA TGTGCCAGTAGTCCATCAAACGGGGGCACAGATACGCAGTATTTT.

V is TRBV14 and J is TRBJ2-5; D is perhaps TRBD2 (5 bases). CDR3 length equals 16 residues. CDR1 is SGHDN, CDR2 FVKESK, per germline. With 3 bases removed from V and 5 bases from J, the gap between germline ends came to 19 bases. Here the CDR3 reads CASSQTRRRRWETQYF. The CDR3 bases are TGTGCCAGCAGCCAGACCCGTCGGCGGAGGTGGGAGACCCAGTACTTC.

This clonotype was seen only a few times. This sequence joins TRBV28 and TRBJ1-5; a weak D match, TRBD1 (6 bases). CDR1 is MDHEN, CDR2 SYDVKM, per germline. The ends were cut back, 4 bases at V and 2 bases at J, with 15 bases in the middle. This CDR3 has 16 residues. The CDR3 nucleotides are TGTGCCAGCAGTTCCCAGGGGTCGTGGGGCAATCAGCCCCAGCATTTT. The encoded protein is CASSSQGSWGNQPQHF.

In this sample, this clonotype turned up once. V usage is TRBV28 and J usage is TRBJ2-1; 7 nucleotides match TRBD2. This CDR3 has 15 residues. The J segment lost 6 bases and the V segment lost 2 bases, leaving 7 bases of the junction unmatched. Germline CDR1 is MDHEN and CDR2 is SYDVKM. The CDR3 sequence is CASSLAGDRGNEQFF. In DNA form, the CDR3 reads TGTGCCAGCAGTTTAGCGGGAGATCGGGGCAATGAGCAGTTCTTC. Drawing the rest from reference TRBV28 and TRBJ2-1, the complete variable domain is DVKVTQSSRYLVKRTGEKVFLECVQDMDHENMFWYRQDPGLGLRLIYFSYDVKMKEKGDIPEGYSVSREKKERFSLILESASTNQTSMYLCASSLAGDRGNEQFFGPGTRLTVL.

The chain uses TRBV4-1 and TRBJ2-5, with 13 bases aligning to TRBD2. The CDR3 spans 17 residues. V shed 1 base, J shed 1 base, and the junction held 3 bases outside the gene matches. Germline V gene sequence: CDR1 MGHRA, CDR2 YSYEKL. The CDR3 DNA follows: TGCGCCAGCAGCCAAGGACTAGCGGGGGGACTCCAAGAGACCCAGTACTTC. Its protein product is CASSQGLAGGLQETQYF.

This clonotype was seen a handful of times. The V gene is TRBV6-1, the J gene TRBJ2-3; D is possibly TRBD1 (7 bases). V lost 7 bases and J 3 bases, leaving 17 bases between the germline ends. This CDR3 region has 15 residues. Germline lookup yields CDR1 MNHNS and CDR2 SASEGT. CDR3 sequence reads: CASTGGSVGTDTQYF. In DNA form, the CDR3 reads TGTGCCAGCACAGGGGGGTCGGTGGGAACAGATACGCAGTATTTT.